Shown below are 17 T cell receptor beta chains from a single sample sequenced in a study of blood T cell repertoires in COVID-19. The protocol was immunoSEQ multiplex PCR, while the TCRdb copy is restricted to in-frame clones and leaves out a portion. The sample lists nearly 200,000 clones; 80% to 85% were seen once. The specimen was peripheral blood. Every receptor here comes from a human donor in a cohort sampled during active COVID-19.

Only one count was recorded for this clone. This rearrangement joins TRBV19 to TRBJ1-1; no reliable D call. CDR1 is LNHDA, CDR2 SQIVND, per germline (reference sequence). Trimming took off 3 bases at V and 9 bases at J, with 17 bases between the two ends. The CDR3 extends over 14 amino acids. CDR3 residues: CASSIRTGNHKAFF. The CDR3 bases are TGTGCCAGTAGTATCAGGACCGGGAATCATAAAGCTTTCTTT. The variable domain in full, completed from reference TRBV19 and TRBJ1-1, reads DGGITQSPKYLFRKEGQNVTLSCEQNLNHDAMYWYRQDPGQGLRLIYYSQIVNDFQKGDIAEGYSVSREKKESFPLTVTSAQKNPTAFYLCASSIRTGNHKAFFGQGTRLTVV.

J is TRBJ2-3 and V is TRBV5-1, with 12 nucleotides matching TRBD2. V dropped 1 base and J dropped 3; count of bases not matched to a gene: 6. Germline V gene sequence: CDR1 SGHRS, CDR2 YFSETQ. This CDR3 region has 17 residues. The CDR3 region is CASSLRLAGGQTDTQYF. CDR3 bases: TGCGCCAGCAGCTTGAGGCTAGCGGGGGGGCAGACAGATACGCAGTATTTT.

This clone was detected once. The J gene is TRBJ2-7, the V gene TRBV18; 10 nucleotides align to TRBD1. Germline V gene sequence: CDR1 KGHSH, CDR2 LQKENI. This CDR3 spans 14 amino acids. The trim removed 3 bases at V and 2 bases at J, leaving 1 base unmatched. As DNA, the CDR3 is TGTGCCAGCTCACCGGGACAGGGGCCCTACGAGCAGTACGTC. It translates to CASSPGQGPYEQYV.

This chain uses TRBV4-2 with TRBJ1-1; 8 nucleotides agree with TRBD1. V was clipped by 1 base and J by 7 bases; unmatched bases: 11. Germline assignment: CDR1 LGHNA and CDR2 YNFKEQ. The CDR3 contains 16 residues. DNA for the CDR3: TGTGCCAGCAGCCAAGTTCCAGGGGGCGCAAATAGTGAAGCTTTCTTT. Protein sequence: CASSQVPGGANSEAFF.

This clone has a single count. The chain employs TRBV9 and TRBJ1-2; no reliable D call. This CDR3 has 14 amino acids. Trimming removed 4 bases at V and 4 bases at J, with 14 bases between. CDR1 and CDR2 (germline): SGDLS, YYNGEE. The CDR3 sequence: CASSPSTGSYGYTF. The CDR3 bases are TGTGCCAGCAGCCCTTCCACTGGTTCCTATGGCTACACCTTC.

The rearrangement joins TRBV7-9 to TRBJ2-2, with D possibly being TRBD2 (5 bases). The CDR3 extends over 16 amino acids. The V gene lost 5 bases and the J gene lost 0 bases, with 13 bases spanning the gap. CDR1 is SEHNR, CDR2 FQNEAQ, per germline (reference sequence). The CDR3 sequence is CASSLMTGSNTGELFF. CDR3 sequence (DNA): TGTGCCAGCAGCCTAATGACGGGATCGAACACCGGGGAGCTGTTTTTT. The variable domain in full, completed from reference TRBV7-9 and TRBJ2-2, reads DTGVSQNPRHKITKRGQNVTFRCDPISEHNRLYWYRQTLGQGPEFLTYFQNEAQLEKSRLLSDRFSAERPKGSFSTLEIQRTEQGDSAMYLCASSLMTGSNTGELFFGEGSRLTVL.

The V gene is TRBV24-1, the J gene TRBJ2-7, with D tentatively TRBD2 (5 bases). The CDR3 covers 14 residues. V shed 2 bases and J shed 3 bases, with 10 bases lying between them. CDR1 and CDR2 from the germline V gene are KGHDR and SFDVKD. This CDR3 is CATSDSKGVYEQYF. The CDR3 DNA follows: TGTGCCACCAGTGATTCCAAGGGAGTCTACGAGCAGTACTTC.

J is TRBJ2-5 and V is TRBV24-1, with a possible D match to TRBD1 (6 bases). V lost 5 bases and J lost 0, with 15 bases in between. CDR3 length: 16 residues. Germline-derived CDR1 and CDR2 are KGHDR and SFDVKD. The CDR3 sequence: CATSGGGVEYQETQYF. For the CDR3, the DNA is TGTGCCACCAGTGGAGGGGGTGTTGAGTACCAAGAGACCCAGTACTTC.

Only one count was recorded for this clone. The chain joins TRBV5-8 to TRBJ2-3, with D possibly being TRBD1 (6 bases). The V end was cut by 4 bases, the J end by 1 base, with 13 bases between. The germline V gene encodes CDR1 SGHTS and CDR2 YDEGEE. The CDR3 length is 15 residues. The CDR3: CASSLKQGRTDTQYF. The CDR3 coding sequence is TGTGCCAGCAGCCTAAAACAGGGTCGCACAGATACGCAGTATTTT.

The chain employs TRBV30 and TRBJ1-2, with D unresolved. CDR1 is GTSNPN and CDR2 is SVGIG in the germline V gene (reference sequence). The V end lost 3 bases, the J end lost 2 bases, and 13 bases lay between the germline ends. The CDR3 runs to 14 residues. The CDR3 DNA is TGTGCCTGGAGGGCGGTCCCGCAGAACTATGGCTACACCTTC. It yields the protein CAWRAVPQNYGYTF.

This rearrangement joins TRBV27 to TRBJ1-1; D is uncertain. Trimming left V 4 bases short and J 4 bases short, with 13 bases between. Germline assignment: CDR1 MNHEY and CDR2 SMNVEV (reference sequence). This CDR3 spans 14 amino acids. The CDR3 DNA follows: TGTGCCAGCAGTTCCCCGGGTCTGACCACTGAAGCTTTCTTT. Translation: CASSSPGLTTEAFF.

This clone showed up just once. The chain employs TRBV9 and TRBJ2-1, with a tentative D call TRBD2 (5 bases). Germline V CDR1 and CDR2: SGDLS, YYNGEE. V was pared by 3 bases and J by 5 bases, with 15 bases between. CDR3 length: 15 residues. In DNA, the CDR3 is TGTGCCAGCAGCGCCGAGGGTCCGGGAAACAATGAGCAGTTCTTC. This encodes CASSAEGPGNNEQFF.

This clone has only a few counts. V gene TRBV2 combines with J gene TRBJ2-3; 12 positions match TRBD2. The CDR3 covers 14 residues. CDR1 is SNHLY and CDR2 is FYNNEI in the germline V gene. The CDR3 region has the DNA TGTGCAGCTAGCGGGGGGGAACCCACAGATACGCAGTATTTT. Its protein product is CAASGGEPTDTQYF. The entire variable domain, with the rest obtained from reference TRBV2 and TRBJ2-3, is as follows: EPEVTQTPSHQVTQMGQEVILRCVPISNHLYFYWYRQILGQKVEFLVSFYNNEISEKSEIFDDQFSVERPDGSNFTLKIRSTKLEDSAMYFCAASGGEPTDTQYFGPGTRLTVL.

The genes are TRBV7-2 and TRBJ2-5; possible D gene TRBD2, 6 bases. There are 15 residues in the CDR3. V lost 4 bases, J lost 2 bases, and 14 bases lay in between. Germline CDR1 is SGHTA and CDR2 is FQGNSA. CDR3 nucleotide sequence: TGTGCCAGCAGCTGGGCCGGGAGCAATCAAGAGACCCAGTACTTC. It translates to CASSWAGSNQETQYF. Supplemented by reference TRBV7-2 and TRBJ2-5, the full variable domain reads GAGVSQSPSNKVTEKGKDVELRCDPISGHTALYWYRQSLGQGLEFLIYFQGNSAPDKSGLPSDRFSAERTGGSVSTLTIQRTQQEDSAVYLCASSWAGSNQETQYFGPGTRLLVL.

The chain couples TRBV10-3 to TRBJ1-1; 7 bases agree with TRBD1. Germline assignment: CDR1 ENHRY and CDR2 SYGVKD. The J segment lost 0 bases and the V segment lost 8 bases, leaving 12 bases of the junction unmatched. The CDR3 runs to 16 residues. The CDR3 loop reads CAIGGQKLALNTEAFF. Written as DNA, the CDR3 is TGTGCCATCGGGGGACAGAAGTTAGCTTTGAACACTGAAGCTTTCTTT.

The chain is built from TRBV28 and TRBJ1-3; tentative D call: TRBD1 (5 bases). The V gene's germline CDR1 is MDHEN and CDR2 SYDVKM. The CDR3 has 15 residues. Deletions cut 5 bases from V and 0 bases from J, with 11 bases between. The CDR3 loop reads CASSETVLSGNTIYF. The DNA for the CDR3 is TGTGCCAGCAGTGAGACAGTACTCTCTGGAAACACCATATATTTT.

This clone was counted a single time. In nucleotides, the CDR3 is TGTGCCAGCAGCCCCCTAGCTGCAAGCTCTGGAAACACCATATATTTT. Protein product: CASSPLAASSGNTIYF. The gene calls are TRBV9 and TRBJ1-3; no reliable D call. This CDR3 region has 16 residues. Trimming pared 4 bases from V and 0 bases from J, leaving 14 bases between. Germline V gives CDR1 SGDLS, CDR2 YYNGEE.